These T cell receptor beta chains were read from a single sample in a study of identifying expanded T cells in peripheral blood. Produced via immunoSEQ multiplex PCR; TCRdb's table is partial and in-frame only. This table has some 91,000 clones, about 91% appearing once. Source material: blood. Receptor source: a person aged 18 to 75 in good health. CDR3s include the opening cysteine and the closing phenylalanine or tryptophan. A D gene is named only where the DNA matches it firmly. Some rows have no size entry. The others give once, few or many, or a class for an expanded clone.

TRBV19	TRBJ2-3	TRBD2	-	TGTGCCAGTAGTATATTAGCGGGAGAGATCACAGATACGCAGTATTTT	CASSILAGEITDTQYF
TRBV11-1	TRBJ2-1	-	-	TGTGCCAGCAGCTTAGTTTCCGACAATGAGCAGTTCTTC	CASSLVSDNEQFF
TRBV7-3	TRBJ1-6	-	-	TGTGCCAGCAGCTTAACTGTAAATTCACCCCTCCACTTT	CASSLTVNSPLHF
TRBV29-1	TRBJ2-6	-	-	TGCAGCGTTGAAGAGGGGGTAGGGGCCAACGTCCTGACTTTC	CSVEEGVGANVLTF
TRBV5-4	TRBJ2-7	-	-	TGTGCCAGCTCGTACTCCAGGGCCTACGAGCAGTACTTC	CASSYSRAYEQYF
TRBV9	TRBJ2-7	-	-	TGTGCCAGCAGCCAAGGACGGGGCTACGAGCAGTACTTC	CASSQGRGYEQYF
TRBV7-2	TRBJ2-7	-	-	TGTGCCAGCAGCTTAGGGGCGACGGTTGAGCAGTACTTC	CASSLGATVEQYF
TRBV2	TRBJ2-1	TRBD2	-	TGTGCCAGCAGCCTACTAGCGGGAACCCACAATGAGCAGTTCTTC	CASSLLAGTHNEQFF
TRBV7-9	TRBJ2-2	TRBD2	-	TGTGCCAGCAGCGGACTAGCGGGGTACACCGGGGAGCTGTTTTTT	CASSGLAGYTGELFF
TRBV6-1	TRBJ2-1	TRBD1	-	TGTGCCAGCAGTGAAGCTCTTAGGCAGGGGGCTACTGGTAATGAGCAGTTCTTC	CASSEALRQGATGNEQFF
TRBV9	TRBJ1-4	-	-	TGTGCCAGCAGCGTAGGAGGTGGAAATGAAAAACTGTTTTTT	CASSVGGGNEKLFF
TRBV27	TRBJ2-7	-	-	TGTGCCAGCAGCTTATATTTCGAAGGGGTTTACGAGCAGTACTTC	CASSLYFEGVYEQYF
TRBV5-1	TRBJ1-4	TRBD1	-	TGCGCCAGCAGAACCGGGACAGGGGACGAAAAACTGTTTTTT	CASRTGTGDEKLFF
TRBV4-1	TRBJ1-1	TRBD1	-	TGCGCCAGCAGCCAAGATTCGGTTAGGGACAGAGCTTTCTTT	CASSQDSVRDRAFF
TRBV27	TRBJ2-2	-	-	TGTGCCAGCAGGGGGGGACTCTCGAACACCGGGGAGCTGTTTTTT	CASRGGLSNTGELFF
TRBV6-1	TRBJ2-5	TRBD2	once	TGTGCCAGCAGTGAACGGACTAGCGGGTCGGAGACCCAGTACTTC	CASSERTSGSETQYF
TRBV28	TRBJ2-7	-	-	TGTGCCAGCATTGAGAACAGGGGGGGCTACGAGCAGTACTTC	CASIENRGGYEQYF
TRBV5-1	TRBJ1-2	TRBD1	-	TGCGCCAGCAGCTTGAGACAGGGAGGCTACACCTTC	CASSLRQGGYTF
TRBV7-9	TRBJ1-1	-	-	TGTGCCAGCACCTTTAGGGAGGGAGGAATAGTGGCTTTCTTT	CASTFREGGIVAFF
TRBV5-1	TRBJ2-7	-	-	TGCGCCAGCAGCCCCGGGACTCCTTCCTACGAGCAGTACTTC	CASSPGTPSYEQYF
TRBV4-1	TRBJ2-5	-	-	TGCGCCAGCAGCCCGGAGTACCAAGAGACCCAGTACTTC	CASSPEYQETQYF